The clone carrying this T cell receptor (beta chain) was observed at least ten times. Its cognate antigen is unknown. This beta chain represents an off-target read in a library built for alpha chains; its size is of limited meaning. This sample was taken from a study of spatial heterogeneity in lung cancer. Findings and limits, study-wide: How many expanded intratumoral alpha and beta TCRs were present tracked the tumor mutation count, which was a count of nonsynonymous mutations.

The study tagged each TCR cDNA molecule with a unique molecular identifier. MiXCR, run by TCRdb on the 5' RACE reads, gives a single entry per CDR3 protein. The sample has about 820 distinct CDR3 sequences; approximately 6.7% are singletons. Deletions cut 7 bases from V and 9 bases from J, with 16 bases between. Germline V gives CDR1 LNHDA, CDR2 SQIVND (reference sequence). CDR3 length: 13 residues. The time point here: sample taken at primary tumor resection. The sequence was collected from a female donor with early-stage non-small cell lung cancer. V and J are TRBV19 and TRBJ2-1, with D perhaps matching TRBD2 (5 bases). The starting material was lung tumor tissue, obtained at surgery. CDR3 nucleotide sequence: TGTGCCAGTACCCCGGGGAGTCGGAGTGAGCAGTTCTTC. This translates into CASTPGSRSEQFF.